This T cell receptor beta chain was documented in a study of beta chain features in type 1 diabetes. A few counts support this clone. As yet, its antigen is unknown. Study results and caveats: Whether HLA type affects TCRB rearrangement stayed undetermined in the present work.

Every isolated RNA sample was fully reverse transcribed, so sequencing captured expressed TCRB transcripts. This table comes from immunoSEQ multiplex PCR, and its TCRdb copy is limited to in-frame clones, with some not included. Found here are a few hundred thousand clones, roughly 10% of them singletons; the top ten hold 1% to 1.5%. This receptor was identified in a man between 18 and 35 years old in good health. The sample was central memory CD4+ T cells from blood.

The chain's CDR3 is CASSYGGRNTDTQYF. The DNA for the CDR3 is TGTGCCAGCAGTTACGGCGGGAGGAACACAGATACGCAGTATTTT. This chain joins TRBV6-6 and TRBJ2-3; 8 nucleotides align to TRBD2. The CDR3 has 15 amino acids. Germline-derived CDR1 and CDR2 are MNHNY and SVGAGI (reference sequence). After removal of 2 bases from V and 2 bases from J, the junction contained 3 bases not matched to a gene.